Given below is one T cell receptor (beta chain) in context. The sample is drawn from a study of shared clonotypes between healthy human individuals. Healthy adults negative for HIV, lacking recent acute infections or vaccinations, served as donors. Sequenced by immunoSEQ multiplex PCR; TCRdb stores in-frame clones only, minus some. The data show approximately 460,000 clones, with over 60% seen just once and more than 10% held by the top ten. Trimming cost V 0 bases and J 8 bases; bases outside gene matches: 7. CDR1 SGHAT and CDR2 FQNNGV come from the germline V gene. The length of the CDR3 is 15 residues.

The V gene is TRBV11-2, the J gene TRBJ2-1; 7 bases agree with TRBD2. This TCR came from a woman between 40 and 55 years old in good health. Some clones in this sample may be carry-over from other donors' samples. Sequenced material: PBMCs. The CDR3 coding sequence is TGTGCCAGCAGCTTAGATCGACTAGCCTGGGATGAGCAGTTCTTC. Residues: CASSLDRLAWDEQFF.